This T cell receptor (beta chain) was identified in a study of CXCR3-negative and CXCR3-positive naive CD8 T cells. Study outcomes and limitations: CXCR3-negative naive cells had less hydrophobic TRB CDR3s than did CXCR3-positive naive cells.

CDR1 is SQVTM, CDR2 ANQGSEA, per germline. The CDR3 totals 12 residues. In preparing the TRB cDNA libraries, 5' RACE with UMI labels was used. From the 5' RACE reads, TCRdb lists one entry per CDR3 protein and no DNA. The ten top clones account for roughly 0.6%, within a sample of under 150,000 distinct CDR3 sequences. Worth noting for this clonotype: What it recognizes is unknown.

Sequencing was carried out using naive CXCR3+ CD8+ T cells from blood. Documented subset: CD45RO-CCR7+CD27+CD95- naive CD8+ T cells expressing CXCR3 (TNR3+). The rearrangement joins TRBV29-1 to TRBJ2-7; TCRdb returns TRBD1, unconfirmable since there is no DNA. This TCR was sampled from a human donor in good health. Some clones in this sample may be carry-over from other donors' samples. The chain's CDR3 is CSVEAGGSEQYF.